Listed below are T cell receptor beta chains from one sample, sequenced in a study of blood T cell repertoires in COVID-19. Assay: immunoSEQ multiplex PCR; the TCRdb copy retains only in-frame clones and omits some. This table has around 100,000 clones, about nine tenths appearing once. What was sequenced was peripheral blood. These receptors all stem from a man in his sixties with COVID-19, enrolled during active disease. Each CDR3 is given with its conserved first and last residue. Each record gives: V gene, J gene, clone size, D gene, CDR3 protein, CDR3 DNA. D genes are given only for firm matches. Clone size appears in some rows only: once, few, many, or a class for an expanded clone.

v_call: TRBV9
j_call: TRBJ2-1
clone_size: NA
d_call: TRBD2
cdr3_aa: CASSPRDYRNEQFF
cdr3_nt: TGTGCCAGCAGCCCCAGGGACTACCGCAATGAGCAGTTCTTC

v_call: TRBV3-1/TRBV3-2
j_call: TRBJ2-5
clone_size: NA
d_call: TRBD2
cdr3_aa: CASSPGLAERETQYF
cdr3_nt: TGTGCCAGCAGCCCAGGACTAGCGGAGAGAGAGACCCAGTACTTC

v_call: TRBV28
j_call: TRBJ2-7
clone_size: once
d_call: TRBD2
cdr3_aa: CASSLGREGEQYF
cdr3_nt: TGTGCCAGCAGTTTGGGACGGGAGGGCGAGCAGTACTTC

v_call: TRBV7-9
j_call: TRBJ1-1
clone_size: once
d_call: NA
cdr3_aa: CASSLDTLEAFF
cdr3_nt: TGTGCCAGCAGCCTTGACACTCTTGAAGCTTTCTTT

v_call: TRBV12-5
j_call: TRBJ1-2
clone_size: NA
d_call: NA
cdr3_aa: CASGLVRSSRDYGYTF
cdr3_nt: TGTGCTAGTGGTTTGGTACGAAGCAGCCGGGACTATGGCTACACCTTC

v_call: TRBV11-1
j_call: TRBJ1-2
clone_size: NA
d_call: NA
cdr3_aa: CASSLASNYGYTF
cdr3_nt: TGTGCCAGCAGTCTGGCATCTAACTATGGCTACACCTTC

v_call: TRBV5-1
j_call: TRBJ1-1
clone_size: NA
d_call: TRBD1
cdr3_aa: CASSWGRTGLNTEAFF
cdr3_nt: TGCGCCAGCAGCTGGGGCCGGACAGGTCTGAATACTGAAGCTTTCTTT

v_call: TRBV28
j_call: TRBJ1-5
clone_size: NA
d_call: TRBD1
cdr3_aa: CASSLGQGDQPQHF
cdr3_nt: TGTGCCAGCAGTTTAGGACAGGGTGATCAGCCCCAGCATTTT

v_call: TRBV9
j_call: TRBJ1-4
clone_size: NA
d_call: NA
cdr3_aa: CASSDSEAGAGKLFF
cdr3_nt: TGTGCCAGCAGCGATTCAGAGGCAGGGGCTGGAAAACTGTTTTTT

v_call: TRBV2
j_call: TRBJ2-5
clone_size: once
d_call: NA
cdr3_aa: CASSEYRPLETQYF
cdr3_nt: TGTGCCAGCAGTGAGTACAGACCGCTAGAGACCCAGTACTTC

v_call: TRBV6-2/TRBV6-3
j_call: TRBJ2-1
clone_size: NA
d_call: TRBD2
cdr3_aa: CASSRGRWEGEQFF
cdr3_nt: TGTGCCAGCAGCCGTGGAAGGTGGGAGGGTGAGCAGTTCTTC

v_call: TRBV5-1
j_call: TRBJ1-3
clone_size: NA
d_call: NA
cdr3_aa: CASSPLMGSSGNTIYF
cdr3_nt: TGCGCCAGCAGCCCCCTGATGGGGAGCTCTGGAAACACCATATATTTT

v_call: TRBV6-5
j_call: TRBJ2-7
clone_size: NA
d_call: TRBD1
cdr3_aa: CASRPGQGRYEQYF
cdr3_nt: TGTGCCAGCAGACCGGGACAGGGGCGCTACGAGCAGTACTTC

v_call: TRBV4-2
j_call: TRBJ1-1
clone_size: NA
d_call: NA
cdr3_aa: CASSQLFTGPRGAEAFF
cdr3_nt: TGTGCCAGCAGCCAACTTTTCACCGGGCCGCGGGGGGCTGAAGCTTTCTTT

v_call: TRBV5-1
j_call: TRBJ2-1
clone_size: NA
d_call: TRBD2
cdr3_aa: CASSGTSRGGEQFF
cdr3_nt: TGCGCCAGCAGCGGGACTAGCAGGGGAGGGGAGCAGTTCTTC

v_call: TRBV11-1
j_call: TRBJ2-2
clone_size: NA
d_call: NA
cdr3_aa: CASSLTDRTGELFF
cdr3_nt: TGTGCCAGCAGCTTGACAGATAGGACCGGGGAGCTGTTTTTT

v_call: TRBV27
j_call: TRBJ1-5
clone_size: NA
d_call: NA
cdr3_aa: CASSPWTGNQPQHF
cdr3_nt: TGTGCCAGCAGTCCCTGGACAGGCAATCAGCCCCAGCATTTT

v_call: TRBV3-1/TRBV3-2
j_call: TRBJ2-5
clone_size: once
d_call: TRBD2
cdr3_aa: CASSQERGVTETQYF
cdr3_nt: TGTGCCAGCAGCCAAGAGCGGGGGGTGACAGAGACCCAGTACTTC

v_call: TRBV24-1
j_call: TRBJ1-5
clone_size: NA
d_call: NA
cdr3_aa: CATSDSLGAPNQPQHF
cdr3_nt: TGTGCCACCAGTGACTCTCTAGGAGCACCCAATCAGCCCCAGCATTTT

v_call: TRBV5-1
j_call: TRBJ2-3
clone_size: few
d_call: TRBD2
cdr3_aa: CASREREKPDTQYF
cdr3_nt: TGCGCCAGCAGAGAGCGGGAGAAGCCAGATACGCAGTATTTT

v_call: TRBV29-1
j_call: TRBJ2-5
clone_size: NA
d_call: TRBD1
cdr3_aa: CSVEYTGQQETQYF
cdr3_nt: TGCAGCGTTGAATATACGGGACAGCAAGAGACCCAGTACTTC

v_call: TRBV28
j_call: TRBJ2-7
clone_size: NA
d_call: NA
cdr3_aa: CASSIISSSSYEQYF
cdr3_nt: TGTGCCAGCAGTATCATTAGCAGTAGCTCCTACGAGCAGTACTTC

v_call: TRBV28
j_call: TRBJ1-1
clone_size: NA
d_call: TRBD1
cdr3_aa: CASSLFPGGSPFNTEAFF
cdr3_nt: TGTGCCAGCAGTTTATTCCCAGGGGGGAGTCCCTTCAACACTGAAGCTTTCTTT

v_call: TRBV11-2
j_call: TRBJ2-7
clone_size: NA
d_call: TRBD2
cdr3_aa: CASSSTGTSGYEQYF
cdr3_nt: TGTGCCAGCAGCTCCACCGGGACTAGCGGCTACGAGCAGTACTTC

v_call: TRBV5-1
j_call: TRBJ2-1
clone_size: NA
d_call: TRBD1
cdr3_aa: CASSLGQGANEQFF
cdr3_nt: TGCGCCAGCAGCTTGGGACAGGGGGCAAATGAGCAGTTCTTC

v_call: TRBV11-2
j_call: TRBJ1-1
clone_size: NA
d_call: NA
cdr3_aa: CASSLYGNTEAFF
cdr3_nt: TGTGCCAGCAGCTTATACGGGAACACTGAAGCTTTCTTT

v_call: TRBV6-5
j_call: TRBJ2-3
clone_size: few
d_call: TRBD2
cdr3_aa: CASRPSGSTDTQYF
cdr3_nt: TGTGCCAGCAGACCTAGCGGGAGCACAGATACGCAGTATTTT

v_call: TRBV9
j_call: TRBJ1-2
clone_size: NA
d_call: TRBD1
cdr3_aa: CASSSRGAGGQKGYTF
cdr3_nt: TGTGCCAGCAGCTCCCGAGGGGCGGGGGGACAGAAAGGCTACACCTTC

v_call: TRBV11-2
j_call: TRBJ2-7
clone_size: NA
d_call: TRBD2
cdr3_aa: CASSQTSGRGAYEQYF
cdr3_nt: TGTGCCAGCAGCCAGACTAGCGGGAGGGGGGCCTACGAGCAGTACTTC

v_call: TRBV4-1
j_call: TRBJ2-1
clone_size: NA
d_call: TRBD2
cdr3_aa: CASSHPLAGVPDEQFF
cdr3_nt: TGCGCCAGCAGCCACCCGCTAGCGGGAGTTCCAGATGAGCAGTTCTTC

v_call: TRBV30
j_call: TRBJ2-7
clone_size: NA
d_call: NA
cdr3_aa: CAWETGTLGYEQYF
cdr3_nt: TGTGCCTGGGAAACCGGGACACTCGGCTACGAGCAGTACTTC

v_call: TRBV2
j_call: TRBJ2-7
clone_size: NA
d_call: NA
cdr3_aa: CASSRDTYEQYF
cdr3_nt: TGTGCCAGCAGTAGGGACACCTACGAGCAGTACTTC

v_call: TRBV19
j_call: TRBJ2-5
clone_size: NA
d_call: NA
cdr3_aa: CASKGRTRQETQYF
cdr3_nt: TGTGCCAGTAAGGGGAGGACAAGACAAGAGACCCAGTACTTC

v_call: TRBV7-9
j_call: TRBJ1-5
clone_size: NA
d_call: TRBD1
cdr3_aa: CASSLATGGQPQHF
cdr3_nt: TGTGCCAGCAGCTTAGCGACAGGGGGTCAGCCCCAGCATTTT